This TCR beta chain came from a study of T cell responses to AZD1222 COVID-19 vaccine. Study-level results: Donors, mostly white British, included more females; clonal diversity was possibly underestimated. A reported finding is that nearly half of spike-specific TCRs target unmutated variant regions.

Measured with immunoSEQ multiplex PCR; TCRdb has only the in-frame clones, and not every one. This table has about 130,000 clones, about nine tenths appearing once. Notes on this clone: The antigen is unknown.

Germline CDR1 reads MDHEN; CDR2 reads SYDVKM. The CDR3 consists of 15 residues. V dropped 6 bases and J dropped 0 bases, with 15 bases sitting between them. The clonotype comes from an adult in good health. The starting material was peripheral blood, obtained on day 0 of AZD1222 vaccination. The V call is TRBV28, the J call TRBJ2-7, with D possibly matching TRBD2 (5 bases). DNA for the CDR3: TGTGCCAGCAGCCTGAGTCTCGGAGGCTCCTACGAGCAGTACTTC. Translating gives CASSLSLGGSYEQYF.